This T cell receptor beta chain was found in a study of T cell responses to AZD1222 COVID-19 vaccine. Study conclusions and caveats: Repertoire sampling occurred only after the peak T cell response. Once two AZD1222 doses were given, Spike-specific TCR breadth and depth went up. Nearly half of spike-specific TCRs reportedly target unmutated variant regions. Females outnumbered males among donors, who were mostly white British; clonal diversity was possibly underestimated.

As regards this clone: Antigen: not known.

Sequenced by immunoSEQ multiplex PCR; TCRdb stores in-frame clones only, minus some. The sample lists 50,000 to 65,000 clones, under 95% occurring once. This sequence was found in an adult who received the MenACWY meningococcal vaccine as a control. The specimen comprised peripheral blood, sampled 28 days after the second dose of the MenACWY control vaccine.

CDR3 amino acids: CASSPTDSTNTGELFF. The CDR3 DNA reads as TGTGCCAGCAGTCCCACGGACTCAACGAACACCGGGGAGCTGTTTTTT. This sequence joins TRBV27 and TRBJ2-2, with D maybe TRBD2 (5 bases). The CDR3 is 16 residues long. Trimming cost V 5 bases and J 0 bases, with 13 bases left between them. The V gene's germline CDR1 is MNHEY and CDR2 SMNVEV (reference sequence).